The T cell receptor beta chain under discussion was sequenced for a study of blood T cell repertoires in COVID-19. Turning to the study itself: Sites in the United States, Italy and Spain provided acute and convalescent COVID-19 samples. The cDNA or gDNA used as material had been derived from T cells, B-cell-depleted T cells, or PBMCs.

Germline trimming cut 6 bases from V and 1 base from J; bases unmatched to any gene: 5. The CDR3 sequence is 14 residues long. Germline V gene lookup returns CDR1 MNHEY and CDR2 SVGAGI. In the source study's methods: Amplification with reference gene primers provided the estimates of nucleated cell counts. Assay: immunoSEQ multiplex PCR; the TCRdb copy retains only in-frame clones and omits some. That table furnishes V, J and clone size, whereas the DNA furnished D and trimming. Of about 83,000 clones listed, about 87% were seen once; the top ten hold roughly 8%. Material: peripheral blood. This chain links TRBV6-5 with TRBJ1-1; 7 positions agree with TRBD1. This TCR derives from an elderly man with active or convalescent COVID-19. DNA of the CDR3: TGTGCCAGCAGAGACAGGGCCGAGAACACTGAAGCTTTCTTT. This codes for CASRDRAENTEAFF.